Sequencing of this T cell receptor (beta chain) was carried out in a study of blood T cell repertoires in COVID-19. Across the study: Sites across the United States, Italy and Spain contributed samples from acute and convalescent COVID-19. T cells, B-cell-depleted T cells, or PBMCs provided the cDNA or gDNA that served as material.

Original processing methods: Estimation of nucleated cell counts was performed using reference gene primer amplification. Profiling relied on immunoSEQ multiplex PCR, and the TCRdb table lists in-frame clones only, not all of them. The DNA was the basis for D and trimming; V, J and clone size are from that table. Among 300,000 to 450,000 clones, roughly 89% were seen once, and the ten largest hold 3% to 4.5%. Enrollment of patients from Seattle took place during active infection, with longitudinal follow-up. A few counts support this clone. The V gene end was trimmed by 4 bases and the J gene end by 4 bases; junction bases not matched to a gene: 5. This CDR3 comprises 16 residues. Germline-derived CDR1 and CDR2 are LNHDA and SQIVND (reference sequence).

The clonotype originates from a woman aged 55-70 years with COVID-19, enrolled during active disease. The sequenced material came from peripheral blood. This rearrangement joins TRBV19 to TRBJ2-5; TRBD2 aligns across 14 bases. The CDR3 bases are TGTGCCAGTAGTAGAGGACTAGCGGGGGGAGGAGAGACCCAGTACTTC. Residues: CASSRGLAGGGETQYF.